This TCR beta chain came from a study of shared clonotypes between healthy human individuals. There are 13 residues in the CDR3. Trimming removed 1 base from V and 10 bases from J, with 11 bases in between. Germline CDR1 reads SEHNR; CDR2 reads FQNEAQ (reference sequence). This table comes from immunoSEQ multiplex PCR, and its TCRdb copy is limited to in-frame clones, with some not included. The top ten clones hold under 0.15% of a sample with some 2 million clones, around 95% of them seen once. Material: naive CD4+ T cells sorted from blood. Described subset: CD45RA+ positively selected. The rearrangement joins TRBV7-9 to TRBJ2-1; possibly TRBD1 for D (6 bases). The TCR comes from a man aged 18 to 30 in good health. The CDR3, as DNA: TGTGCCAGCAGCTTAGGGGCCGGGACAGAGCAGTTCTTC. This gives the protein CASSLGAGTEQFF. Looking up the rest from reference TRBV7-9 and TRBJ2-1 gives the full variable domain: DTGVSQNPRHKITKRGQNVTFRCDPISEHNRLYWYRQTLGQGPEFLTYFQNEAQLEKSRLLSDRFSAERPKGSFSTLEIQRTEQGDSAMYLCASSLGAGTEQFFGPGTRLTVL.